Following are 20 T cell receptor beta chains from one sample sequenced in a study of shared clonotypes between healthy human individuals. The data were produced by immunoSEQ multiplex PCR, yet TCRdb's version contains in-frame clones alone and is incomplete. The sample lists 400,000 to 600,000 clones, roughly 85% occurring once. Sequenced: PBMCs. The receptor source for this set is a woman aged 40 to 50 in good health. Some clones in this sample may be carry-over from other donors' samples.

V is TRBV19 and J is TRBJ2-6; 8 positions match TRBD1. The CDR3 totals 18 residues. V gave up 6 bases and J gave up 0 bases; unmatched junction bases: 10. Germline loops: CDR1 LNHDA, CDR2 SQIVND (reference sequence). In nucleotides, the CDR3 is TGTGCCAGTAGCCGTACCGGGACAGGAGGCTCTGGGGCCAACGTCCTGACTTTC. As protein: CASSRTGTGGSGANVLTF.

V is TRBV5-6 and J is TRBJ1-4; D uncertain. V gave up 0 bases and J gave up 7 bases, with 13 bases separating them. Looked up from germline, CDR1 is SGHDT and CDR2 is YYEEEE. This CDR3 is 15 amino acids long. CDR3 protein: CASSLAGRMAEKLFF. Here the CDR3 DNA reads TGTGCCAGCAGCTTGGCGGGGAGGATGGCTGAAAAACTGTTTTTT.

The chain employs TRBV28 and TRBJ2-2; 7 positions agree with TRBD1. After removal of 7 bases from V and 4 bases from J, the junction contained 12 bases not matched to a gene. Germline values: CDR1 MDHEN, CDR2 SYDVKM. The CDR3 has 16 residues. The CDR3 DNA follows: TGTGCCAGCATCCCCCCGGGACAGCCGATCACCGGGGAGCTGTTTTTT. Translating it yields CASIPPGQPITGELFF.

The rearrangement links TRBV4-1 to TRBJ1-1; D might be TRBD1 (5 bases). Looked up from germline, CDR1 is MGHRA and CDR2 is YSYEKL. V shed 1 base and J shed 1 base, with 10 bases lying between them. The CDR3 has 15 residues. This chain's CDR3 is CASSQVGTGNTEAFF. The CDR3 DNA reads as TGCGCCAGCAGCCAAGTGGGAACAGGGAACACTGAAGCTTTCTTT.

V and J are TRBV6-5 and TRBJ2-1; 7 nucleotides align to TRBD1. Germline CDR1 is MNHEY and CDR2 is SVGAGI. This CDR3 has 16 amino acids. Trimming at V came to 2 bases and at J to 6 bases, leaving 10 bases not matched to a gene. DNA of the CDR3: TGTGCCAGCAGTTACCGGGACAGCCCTTCCCCCAATGAGCAGTTCTTC. Amino acid sequence: CASSYRDSPSPNEQFF.

The rearrangement links TRBV4-2 to TRBJ1-2; TRBD1 matches 7 bases. Trimming removed 4 bases from V and 8 bases from J; junction bases left unmatched: 19. CDR1 and CDR2 (germline): LGHNA, YNFKEQ. CDR3 length equals 17 residues. The chain's CDR3 is CASSPLTLRQGGSGYTF. DNA of the CDR3: TGTGCCAGCAGCCCCTTAACTCTCCGACAGGGAGGTAGCGGCTACACCTTC.

This sequence joins TRBV28 and TRBJ2-7; D is undetermined. The CDR3 totals 13 residues. The V and J ends lost 7 bases and 4 bases respectively, with 14 bases between them. In germline, CDR1 is MDHEN, CDR2 SYDVKM. As DNA, the CDR3 is TGTGCCAGCACTGGTCCTACAGCTTACGAGCAGTACTTC. Its protein is CASTGPTAYEQYF. The whole variable domain, remainder taken from reference TRBV28 and TRBJ2-7, is DVKVTQSSRYLVKRTGEKVFLECVQDMDHENMFWYRQDPGLGLRLIYFSYDVKMKEKGDIPEGYSVSREKKERFSLILESASTNQTSMYLCASTGPTAYEQYFGPGTRLTVT.

The chain uses TRBV5-5 and TRBJ2-7; 11 positions agree with TRBD2. CDR3 length: 15 residues. Germline lookup yields CDR1 SGHKS and CDR2 YYEKEE (reference sequence). With V trimmed by 3 bases and J by 3 bases, 5 bases remained unmatched. The CDR3 sequence is CASSSPSGRRYEQYF. The CDR3 bases are TGTGCCAGCAGCTCCCCTAGCGGGAGGCGCTACGAGCAGTACTTC.

V is TRBV29-1 and J is TRBJ1-1, with a tentative D call TRBD1 (5 bases). CDR1 is SQVTM, CDR2 ANQGSEA, per germline. This CDR3 comprises 13 residues. Between the trimmed V and J ends, which lost 5 bases and 3 bases, there was a span of 13 bases. CDR3 sequence reads: CSVRSQGDTEAFF. In DNA form, the CDR3 reads TGCAGCGTTAGATCCCAGGGCGACACTGAAGCTTTCTTT.

The chain uses TRBV27 and TRBJ2-7, with 7 bases matching TRBD2. The CDR3 totals 14 residues. Unmatched junction bases numbered 5, after V lost 3 bases and J lost 3 bases. Germline-derived CDR1 and CDR2 are MNHEY and SMNVEV (reference sequence). In DNA form, the CDR3 reads TGTGCCAGCAGTTTTCGGGAGGCCAACTACGAGCAGTACTTC. It yields the protein CASSFREANYEQYF.

This chain uses TRBV19 with TRBJ2-2; TRBD1 agrees at 8 bases. The CDR3 length is 15 residues. The V and J ends lost 8 bases and 1 base, in that order; junction bases with no gene match: 6. The V gene's germline CDR1 is LNHDA and CDR2 SQIVND (reference sequence). CDR3 sequence reads: CASSSGTGNTGELFF. CDR3 sequence (DNA): TGTGCCAGTTCGTCCGGGACAGGGAACACCGGGGAGCTGTTTTTT.

CDR3 sequence: CASTMGAGVGETQYF. The CDR3 DNA reads TGTGCCAGCACCATGGGTGCGGGAGTAGGAGAGACCCAGTACTTC. This chain uses TRBV11-2 with TRBJ2-5; 7 bases agree with TRBD2. Trimming removed 7 bases from V and 4 bases from J; junction bases left unmatched: 12. The germline CDR1 and CDR2 sequences are SGHAT and FQNNGV. The CDR3 sequence is 15 residues long. The full variable domain, with the rest looked up from reference TRBV11-2 and TRBJ2-5, is EAGVAQSPRYKIIEKRQSVAFWCNPISGHATLYWYQQILGQGPKLLIQFQNNGVVDDSQLPKDRFSAERLKGVDSTLKIQPAKLEDSAVYLCASTMGAGVGETQYFGPGTRLLVL.

Details on this clone: A much larger clone differs from this one at a single base, so this may be a read error. The chain recombines TRBV10-3 with TRBJ2-3; perhaps TRBD2 as D (6 bases). The V end lost 3 bases, the J end lost 0 bases, and 16 bases lay between the germline ends. Germline CDR1 and CDR2: ENHRY and SYGVKD. The CDR3 is 17 amino acids. The CDR3, as DNA: TGTGCCATCAGTGACGGTTTAGCGGATGCTAGCACAGATACGCAGTATTTT. Translated: CAISDGLADASTDTQYF.

Of note for this clone: The same CDR3 can be traced to other DNA sequences in this sample. This chain uses TRBV5-1 with TRBJ1-5, with D unresolved. Germline values: CDR1 SGHRS, CDR2 YFSETQ. V dropped 1 base and J dropped 0 bases, with 8 bases sitting between them. The CDR3 loop spans 15 amino acids. The CDR3 nucleotides read TGCGCCAGCAGCTTGCTGGGAAATAGCAATCAGCCCCAGCATTTT. This encodes CASSLLGNSNQPQHF.

A few counts support this clone. A single base separates this from a much larger clone, so it may be a read error. This sequence joins TRBV7-3 and TRBJ2-6; no clear D. Germline values: CDR1 SGHTA, CDR2 FQGTGA. This CDR3 has 13 amino acids. V lost 9 bases to trimming and J lost 4 bases, with 10 bases between them. The CDR3 DNA reads as TGTGCCAGAAAGTCGGCAGGGGCCAACGTCCTGACTTTC. Translating gives CARKSAGANVLTF.

This chain connects TRBV14 to TRBJ2-5, with a tentative D call TRBD1 (5 bases). The CDR3 extends over 17 amino acids. Trimming took off 1 base at V and 1 base at J, with 16 bases between the two ends. Germline V CDR1 and CDR2: SGHDN, FVKESK. The CDR3 sequence is CASSQGFYRRIQETQYF. CDR3 nucleotide sequence: TGTGCCAGCAGCCAAGGGTTTTACAGGAGAATCCAAGAGACCCAGTACTTC.

This clone was counted between two and nine times. V usage is TRBV18 and J usage is TRBJ1-1; D gene ambiguous. Germline CDR1 KGHSH, CDR2 LQKENI. V lost 8 bases, J lost 4 bases, and 11 bases lay in between. The length of the CDR3 is 12 residues. As DNA, the CDR3 is TGTGCCAGCCCCGGAGGGCGCACTGAAGCTTTCTTT. Residues: CASPGGRTEAFF.

The chain carries TRBV28 and TRBJ1-5; the D gene is possibly TRBD1 (5 bases). Trimming left V 5 bases short and J 0 bases short, with 11 bases between. The CDR3 runs 15 residues. Per germline, CDR1 MDHEN and CDR2 SYDVKM. The CDR3 loop reads CASSPTGHSNQPQHF. The CDR3 DNA sequence: TGTGCCAGCAGTCCGACGGGGCATAGCAATCAGCCCCAGCATTTT.

This chain joins TRBV18 and TRBJ1-2, with 9 bases identical to TRBD1. CDR3 length equals 15 residues. Germline V gene data show CDR1 as KGHSH and CDR2 as LQKENI. Germline trimming cut 3 bases from V and 4 bases from J; bases unmatched to any gene: 6. The CDR3 coding sequence is TGTGCCAGCTCACCCTCGACAGGGGGTAGCTATGGCTACACCTTC. It yields the protein CASSPSTGGSYGYTF.

The chain employs TRBV29-1 and TRBJ2-3, with TRBD1 matching over 10 bases. The CDR3 totals 15 residues. Germline assignment: CDR1 SQVTM and CDR2 ANQGSEA. V shed 4 bases and J 1 base; nucleotides not matched to a gene: 5. The CDR3 nucleotides read TGCAGCGTTGTTGGGACAGGGGACGGCACAGATACGCAGTATTTT. Protein sequence: CSVVGTGDGTDTQYF.